The text below deals with one TCR beta chain. This clonotype was recorded at least ten times. This clone's antigen is unknown. Within one base of it there is no much larger clone, and no base qualities were kept. This record comes from a study of neurological immune-mediated disorders (dated by TCRdb to the late 2010s). For context, the study as a whole: Using UMI-based sequencing, the study compared peripheral blood TCR-beta repertoires from patients with HTLV-I-associated myelopathy (HAM/TSP), patients with multiple sclerosis, and healthy controls. The cohort comprised about 70 subjects: roughly 14 HAM/TSP patients, roughly 34 multiple sclerosis patients and approximately 20 healthy controls. Longitudinal samples, technical triplicates and paired sorted CD4+ and CD8+ T-cell subsets, alongside PBMC samples, were included among the roughly 97 TCR-beta libraries. Each longitudinal HAM/TSP and healthy donor was sampled at 3 time-points spaced at roughly 3-40 month intervals.

Explained via the paper, the time point label denotes: longitudinal time-point 1 (baseline). Healthy controls were blood bank volunteers in Maryland, USA. Unsorted PBMC libraries were generated from 2 million PBMCs stored in RNAlater at -80 °C until RNA extraction. PBMCs were separated from peripheral blood using Ficoll-Hypaque density gradient centrifugation and then cryopreserved in liquid nitrogen. Results the study describes overall, beyond this receptor: No identical CDR3 amino acid sequences were found to be shared among expanded clones across subjects, suggesting that TCR-beta repertoires were private in all groups. The highest TCR clonal expansion was observed in HAM/TSP patients, whereas the lowest was observed in MS patients, even when compared with healthy controls.

For CDR1 and CDR2, the germline V gene lists MDHEN and SYDVKM. The CDR3 goes from the cysteine to the phenylalanine over 12 residues. Only the CDR3 portion is preserved as DNA: 36 bases, with reading frame beginning at the first base. V was cut back by 7 bases and J by 7 bases, leaving a gap of 11 bases between them. cDNA synthesis used template-switch 5'RACE with a primer carrying a 10-nucleotide random unique molecular identifier tagging each TCR transcript. Every sequencing run covered 15-18 subjects and yielded more than 170 million TCR-beta sequences. The RNeasy kit was used for extraction of total RNA. TCR-beta VDJ regions were amplified with primers for the TCR constant region and the 5'RACE anchor, using the KAPA Real-time Library Amplification kit. A first PCR added sample indexes and Illumina adaptors, after which a second PCR increased the library yield. After Ampure bead purification, the TCR product of roughly 650 bp was size-selected on a 2% E-gel SizeSelection system. Before pooling, libraries had their quality checked on a Bioanalyzer, their concentration measured with Qubit, and their quantity determined with the Kapa Library Quantification kit. Paired-end 2 x 150 bp sequencing of the libraries was performed on an Illumina HiSeq 2500. To increase sequence diversity, roughly 24-32% phiX was spiked into each library pool. Per the original workflow: The UMI-based MiGEC pipeline processed quality-filtered reads and removed over 80% of raw TCR sequences during error correction. VDJ genes were aligned to IMGT germline references, and clonotypes were defined by unique CDR3 amino acid sequence plus V-J genes. VDJtools evaluated clonal expansion, Shannon diversity and CDR3 relatedness (CalcPairwiseDistances, ClusterSamples); CLCbio workbench built phylogenetic trees. Clones with at least 8 unique UMIs were defined as expanded, with this threshold being based on coefficient-of-variation modelling across technical triplicates. TCRdb reran the public reads through fastp at Q25 and MiXCR, keeping productive beta chains. Every entry covers one CDR3 protein and lists the most common genes and DNA from its rows. These V and J calls are TCRdb output, not the study's own analysis. Counted in this sample were approximately 70,000 distinct CDR3 sequences; roughly 10% of them appeared once. The top ten clones comprise 8.5% to 10% of the sample.

Sample: PBMCs. The origin of this receptor is a man aged 30-40 years in good health. The chain uses TRBV28 and TRBJ1-3; TRBD1 is a possible D gene, resting on 5 matching bases. The CDR3 protein is CASNSGLNTIYF. Here is the DNA: TGTGCCAGCAATTCAGGGCTCAACACCATATATTTT.